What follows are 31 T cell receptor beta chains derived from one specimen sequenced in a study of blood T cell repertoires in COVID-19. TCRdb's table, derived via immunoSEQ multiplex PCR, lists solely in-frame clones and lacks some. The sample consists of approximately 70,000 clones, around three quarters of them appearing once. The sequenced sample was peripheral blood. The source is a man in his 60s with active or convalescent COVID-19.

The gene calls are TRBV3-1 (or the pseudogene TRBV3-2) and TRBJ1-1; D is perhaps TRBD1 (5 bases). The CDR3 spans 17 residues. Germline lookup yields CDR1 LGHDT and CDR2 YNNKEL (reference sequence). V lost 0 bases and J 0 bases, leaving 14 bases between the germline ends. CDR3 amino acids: CASSQDRGVGLNTEAFF. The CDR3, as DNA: TGTGCCAGCAGCCAAGATAGGGGTGTAGGCTTGAACACTGAAGCTTTCTTT.

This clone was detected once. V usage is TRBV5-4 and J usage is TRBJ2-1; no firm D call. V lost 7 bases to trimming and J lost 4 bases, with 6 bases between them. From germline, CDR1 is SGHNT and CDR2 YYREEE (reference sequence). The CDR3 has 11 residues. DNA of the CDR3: TGTGCCAGCGCGGTGTACAATGAGCAGTTCTTC. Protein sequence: CASAVYNEQFF. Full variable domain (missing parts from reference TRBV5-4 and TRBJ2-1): ETGVTQSPTHLIKTRGQQVTLRCSSQSGHNTVSWYQQALGQGPQFIFQYYREEENGRGNFPPRFSGLQFPNYSSELNVNALELDDSALYLCASAVYNEQFFGPGTRLTVL.

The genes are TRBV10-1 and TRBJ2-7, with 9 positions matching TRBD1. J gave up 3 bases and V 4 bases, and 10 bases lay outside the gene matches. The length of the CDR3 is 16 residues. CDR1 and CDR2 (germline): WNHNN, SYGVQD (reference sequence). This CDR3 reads CASSGRTGALDYEQYF. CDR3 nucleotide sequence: TGCGCCAGCAGTGGTCGGACAGGGGCCCTGGACTACGAGCAGTACTTC.

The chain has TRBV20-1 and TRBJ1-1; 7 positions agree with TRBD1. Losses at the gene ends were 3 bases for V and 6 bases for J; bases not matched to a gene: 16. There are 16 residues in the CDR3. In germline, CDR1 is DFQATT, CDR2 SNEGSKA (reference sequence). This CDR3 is CSASSGGADRLSEAFF. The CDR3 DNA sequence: TGCAGTGCTAGTTCAGGGGGAGCGGATAGGCTCTCTGAAGCTTTCTTT.

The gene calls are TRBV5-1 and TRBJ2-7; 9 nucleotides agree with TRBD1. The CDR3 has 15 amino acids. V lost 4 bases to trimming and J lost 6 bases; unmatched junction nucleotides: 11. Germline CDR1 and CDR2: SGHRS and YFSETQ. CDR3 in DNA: TGCGCCAGCAGCCGAGCAGGGACAGGGTTCCGCGAGCAGTACTTC. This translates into CASSRAGTGFREQYF.

Written as DNA, the CDR3 is TGTGCCAGCAGTTACTCGGTTAGCATAGCCAAAAACATTCAGTACTTC. Residues: CASSYSVSIAKNIQYF. The V call is TRBV6-5, the J call TRBJ2-4; D remains ambiguous. This CDR3 contains 16 residues. The ends were cut back, 0 bases at V and 0 bases at J, with 9 bases in the middle. Germline V gives CDR1 MNHEY, CDR2 SVGAGI.

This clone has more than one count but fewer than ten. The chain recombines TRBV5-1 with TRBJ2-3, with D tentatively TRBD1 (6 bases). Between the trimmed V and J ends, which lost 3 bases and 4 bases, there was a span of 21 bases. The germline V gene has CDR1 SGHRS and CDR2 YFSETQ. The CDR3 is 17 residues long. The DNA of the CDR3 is TGCGCCAGCAGCTCCAGTACAGGGTCATGGTCGGCAGATACGCAGTATTTT. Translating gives CASSSSTGSWSADTQYF.

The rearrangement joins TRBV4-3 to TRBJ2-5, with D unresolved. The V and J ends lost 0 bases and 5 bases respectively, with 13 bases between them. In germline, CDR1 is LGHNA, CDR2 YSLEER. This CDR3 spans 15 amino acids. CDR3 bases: TGCGCCAGCAGCCAAGATCACAGTAATCCCGAGACCCAGTACTTC. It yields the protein CASSQDHSNPETQYF.

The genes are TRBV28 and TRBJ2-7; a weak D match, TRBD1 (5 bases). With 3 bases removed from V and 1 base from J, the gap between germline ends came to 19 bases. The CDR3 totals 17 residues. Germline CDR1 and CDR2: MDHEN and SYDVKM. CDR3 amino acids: CASSFGRQGPLSYEQYF. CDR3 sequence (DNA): TGTGCCAGCAGTTTTGGCAGGCAGGGCCCTTTGTCCTACGAGCAGTACTTC.

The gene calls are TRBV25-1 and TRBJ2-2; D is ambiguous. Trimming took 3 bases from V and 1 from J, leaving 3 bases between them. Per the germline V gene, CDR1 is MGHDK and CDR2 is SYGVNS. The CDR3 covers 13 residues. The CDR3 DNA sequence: TGTGCCAGCAGTGATAGGAACACCGGGGAGCTGTTTTTT. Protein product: CASSDRNTGELFF.

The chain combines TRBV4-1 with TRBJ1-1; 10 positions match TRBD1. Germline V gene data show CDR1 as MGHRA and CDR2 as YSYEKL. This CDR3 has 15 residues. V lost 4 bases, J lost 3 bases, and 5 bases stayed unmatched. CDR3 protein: CASSLRTGGDTEAFF. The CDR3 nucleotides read TGCGCCAGCAGCCTCCGGACAGGGGGGGACACTGAAGCTTTCTTT.

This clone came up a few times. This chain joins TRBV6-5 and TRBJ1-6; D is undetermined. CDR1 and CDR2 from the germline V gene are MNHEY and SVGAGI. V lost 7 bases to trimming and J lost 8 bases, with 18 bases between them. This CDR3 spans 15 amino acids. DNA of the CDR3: TGTGCCAGCATGTACCGGGAAGCGTTCCATTCACCCCTCCACTTT. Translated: CASMYREAFHSPLHF.

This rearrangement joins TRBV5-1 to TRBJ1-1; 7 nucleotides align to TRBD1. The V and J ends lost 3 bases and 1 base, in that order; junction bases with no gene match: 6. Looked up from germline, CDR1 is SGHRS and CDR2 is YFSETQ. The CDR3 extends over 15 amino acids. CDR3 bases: TGCGCCAGCAGCTCGCAGGGACAGAGGAACACTGAAGCTTTCTTT. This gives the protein CASSSQGQRNTEAFF.

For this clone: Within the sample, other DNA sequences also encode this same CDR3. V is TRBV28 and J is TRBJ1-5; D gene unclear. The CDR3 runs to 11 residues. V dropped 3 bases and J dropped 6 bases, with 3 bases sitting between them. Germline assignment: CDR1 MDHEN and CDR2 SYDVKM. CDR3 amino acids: CASSFRQPQHF. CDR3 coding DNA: TGTGCCAGCAGTTTCCGTCAGCCCCAGCATTTT.

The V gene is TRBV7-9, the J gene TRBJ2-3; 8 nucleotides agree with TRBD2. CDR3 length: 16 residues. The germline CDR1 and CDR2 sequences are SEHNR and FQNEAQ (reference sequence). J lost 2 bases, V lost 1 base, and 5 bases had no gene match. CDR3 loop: CASSLGRGATTDTQYF. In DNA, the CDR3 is TGTGCCAGCAGCTTAGGGCGGGGGGCTACCACAGATACGCAGTATTTT.

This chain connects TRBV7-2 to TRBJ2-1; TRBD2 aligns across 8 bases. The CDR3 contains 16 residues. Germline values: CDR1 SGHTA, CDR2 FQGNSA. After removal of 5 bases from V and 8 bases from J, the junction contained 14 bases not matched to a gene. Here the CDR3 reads CASSLRVLAERDEQFF. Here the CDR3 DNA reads TGTGCCAGCAGCCTAAGGGTACTAGCGGAAAGGGATGAGCAGTTCTTC.

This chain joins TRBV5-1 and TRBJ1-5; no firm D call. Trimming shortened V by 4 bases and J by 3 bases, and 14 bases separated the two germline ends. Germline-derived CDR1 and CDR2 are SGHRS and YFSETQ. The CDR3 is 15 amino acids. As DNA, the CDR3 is TGCGCCAGCAGCCTAAGATCGATTCCCAATCAGCCCCAGCATTTT. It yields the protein CASSLRSIPNQPQHF.

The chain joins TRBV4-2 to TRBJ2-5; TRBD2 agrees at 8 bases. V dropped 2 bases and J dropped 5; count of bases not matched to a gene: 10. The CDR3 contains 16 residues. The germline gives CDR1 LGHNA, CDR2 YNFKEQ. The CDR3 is CASSQRGGPTGETQYF. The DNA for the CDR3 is TGTGCCAGCAGCCAACGCGGGGGGCCCACCGGGGAGACCCAGTACTTC.

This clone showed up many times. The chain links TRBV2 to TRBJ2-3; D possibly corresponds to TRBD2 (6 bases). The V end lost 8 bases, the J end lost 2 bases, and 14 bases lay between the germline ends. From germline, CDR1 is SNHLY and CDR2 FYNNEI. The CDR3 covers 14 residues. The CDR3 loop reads CASHGGNYTDTQYF. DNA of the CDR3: TGTGCCAGCCACGGCGGGAACTACACAGATACGCAGTATTTT.

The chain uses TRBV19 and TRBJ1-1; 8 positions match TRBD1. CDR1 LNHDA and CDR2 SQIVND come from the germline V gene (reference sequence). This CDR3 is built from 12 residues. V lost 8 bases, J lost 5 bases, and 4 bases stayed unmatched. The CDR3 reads CASGGQGTEAFF. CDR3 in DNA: TGTGCCAGTGGCGGACAGGGAACTGAAGCTTTCTTT.

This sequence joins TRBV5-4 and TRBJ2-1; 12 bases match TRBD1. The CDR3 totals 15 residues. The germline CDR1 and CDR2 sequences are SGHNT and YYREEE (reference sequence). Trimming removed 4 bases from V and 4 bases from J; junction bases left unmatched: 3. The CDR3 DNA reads TGTGCCAGCAGCCGGGACAGGGGGCAATACAATGAGCAGTTCTTC. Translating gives CASSRDRGQYNEQFF.

CDR3 loop: CASSLGRRENIQYF. The CDR3 DNA follows: TGTGCCAGCTCCCTGGGTCGTCGGGAAAACATTCAGTACTTC. V and J are TRBV18 and TRBJ2-4; D gene uncertain. CDR3 length equals 14 residues. The V end was cut by 6 bases, the J end by 5 bases, with 14 bases between. In germline, CDR1 is KGHSH, CDR2 LQKENI.

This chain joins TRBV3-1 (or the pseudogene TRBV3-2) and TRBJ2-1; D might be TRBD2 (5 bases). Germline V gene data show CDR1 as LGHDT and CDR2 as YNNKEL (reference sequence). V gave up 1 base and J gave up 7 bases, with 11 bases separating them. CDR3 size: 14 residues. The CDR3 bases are TGTGCCAGCAGCCAAGCGTCTCCGGGGAATGAGCAGTTCTTC. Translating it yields CASSQASPGNEQFF.

CDR3 sequence: CASSLRNDRGLPEAFF. The DNA for the CDR3 is TGTGCCAGCAGCTTGAGAAATGACAGGGGGCTGCCTGAAGCTTTCTTT. The rearrangement uses TRBV5-4 and TRBJ1-1; 10 nucleotides agree with TRBD1. V lost 1 base and J lost 6; bases outside the gene matches: 9. CDR1 is SGHNT, CDR2 YYREEE, per germline (reference sequence). This CDR3 is 16 amino acids long.

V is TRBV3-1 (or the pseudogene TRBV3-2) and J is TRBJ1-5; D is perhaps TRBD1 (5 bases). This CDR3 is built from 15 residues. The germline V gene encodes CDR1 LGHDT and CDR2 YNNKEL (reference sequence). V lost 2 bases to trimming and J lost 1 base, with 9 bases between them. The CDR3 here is CASSQQGLSNQPQHF. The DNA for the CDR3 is TGTGCCAGCAGCCAACAGGGACTCAGCAATCAGCCCCAGCATTTT.

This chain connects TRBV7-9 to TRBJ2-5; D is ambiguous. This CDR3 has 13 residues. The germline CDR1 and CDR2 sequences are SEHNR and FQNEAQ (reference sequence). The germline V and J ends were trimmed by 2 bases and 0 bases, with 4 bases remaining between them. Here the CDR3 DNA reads TGTGCCAGCAGCTTAAACAACCAAGAGACCCAGTACTTC. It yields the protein CASSLNNQETQYF.

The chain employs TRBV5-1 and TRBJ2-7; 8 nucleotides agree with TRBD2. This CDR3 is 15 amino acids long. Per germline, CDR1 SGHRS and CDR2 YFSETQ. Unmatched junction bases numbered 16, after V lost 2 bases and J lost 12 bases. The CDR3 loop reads CASSFIQGLSGGMYF. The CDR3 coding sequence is TGCGCCAGCAGCTTCATCCAAGGCTTGAGCGGGGGAATGTACTTC.

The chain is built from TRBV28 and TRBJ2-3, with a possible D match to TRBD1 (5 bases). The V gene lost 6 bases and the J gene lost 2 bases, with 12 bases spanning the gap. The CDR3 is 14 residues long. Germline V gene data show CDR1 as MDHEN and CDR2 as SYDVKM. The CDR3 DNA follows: TGTGCCAGCAGACCGCTAGGGGACACAGATACGCAGTATTTT. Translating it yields CASRPLGDTDTQYF.

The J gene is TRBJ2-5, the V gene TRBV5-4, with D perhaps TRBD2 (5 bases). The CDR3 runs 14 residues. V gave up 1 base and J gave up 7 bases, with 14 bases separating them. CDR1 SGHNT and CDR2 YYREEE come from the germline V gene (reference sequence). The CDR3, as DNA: TGTGCCAGCAGCTTGTTCGAGCGGAGTCGGACCCAGTACTTC. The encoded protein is CASSLFERSRTQYF. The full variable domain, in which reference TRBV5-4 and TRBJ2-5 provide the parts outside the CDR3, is ETGVTQSPTHLIKTRGQQVTLRCSSQSGHNTVSWYQQALGQGPQFIFQYYREEENGRGNFPPRFSGLQFPNYSSELNVNALELDDSALYLCASSLFERSRTQYFGPGTRLLVL.

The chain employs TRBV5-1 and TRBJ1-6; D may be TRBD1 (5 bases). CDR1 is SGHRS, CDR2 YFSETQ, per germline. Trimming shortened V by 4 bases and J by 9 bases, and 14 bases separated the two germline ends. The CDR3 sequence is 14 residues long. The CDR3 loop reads CASSVDTRVSPLHF. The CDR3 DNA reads TGCGCCAGCAGCGTAGATACCAGGGTTTCACCCCTCCACTTT.

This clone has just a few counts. In DNA, the CDR3 is TGCGCCAGCAGCCAACGACAGGGAATAGGGGAAAAACTGTTTTTT. Translation gives CASSQRQGIGEKLFF. J is TRBJ1-4 and V is TRBV4-3; 7 bases align to TRBD1. In germline, CDR1 is LGHNA, CDR2 YSLEER. The length of the CDR3 is 15 residues. V shed 2 bases and J 8 bases; nucleotides not matched to a gene: 8.